This section outlines one TCR beta chain sequence together with its context. The source of the sample is a study of blood T cell repertoires in COVID-19. Study as a whole: Acute-phase and convalescent COVID-19 samples originated in the United States, Italy and Spain. The analysed material was cDNA or gDNA that came from T cells, B-cell-depleted T cells, or PBMCs.

Authors' data handling: Using reference gene primer amplification, nucleated cell counts were estimated. Assay used: immunoSEQ multiplex PCR; TCRdb lists only in-frame clones, some missing. V, J and clone size reflect that table, while D and trimming were determined from the DNA. The data hold some 67,000 clones, with more than 75% observed a single time. This CDR3 is built from 15 residues. The ends were cut back, 0 bases at V and 2 bases at J, with 10 bases in the middle. Germline loops: CDR1 SGHRS, CDR2 YFSETQ. Source material: peripheral blood. The receptor was isolated from a woman in her fifties or sixties with acute or convalescent COVID-19. V is TRBV5-1 and J is TRBJ2-3, with D perhaps TRBD1 (5 bases). The CDR3 region is CASSLGQSDTDTQYF. The CDR3 DNA sequence: TGCGCCAGCAGCTTGGGACAGAGCGACACAGATACGCAGTATTTT.